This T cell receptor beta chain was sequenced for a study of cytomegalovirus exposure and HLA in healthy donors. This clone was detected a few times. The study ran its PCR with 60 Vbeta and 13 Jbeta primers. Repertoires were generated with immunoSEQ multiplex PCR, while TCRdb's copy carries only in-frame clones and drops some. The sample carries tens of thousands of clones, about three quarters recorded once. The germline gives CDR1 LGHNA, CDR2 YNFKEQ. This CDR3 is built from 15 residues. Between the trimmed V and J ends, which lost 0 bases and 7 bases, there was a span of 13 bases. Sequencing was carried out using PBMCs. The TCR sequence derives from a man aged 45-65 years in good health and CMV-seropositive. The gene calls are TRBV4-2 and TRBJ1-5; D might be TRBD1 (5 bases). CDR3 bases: TGTGCCAGCAGCCAAGAGGGCGGGGCCGGCCAGCCCCAGCATTTT. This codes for CASSQEGGAGQPQHF.